These 30 T cell receptor beta chains share one sample of origin, sequenced in a study of radiation and T cells in renal cell carcinoma. Produced via immunoSEQ multiplex PCR; TCRdb's table is partial and in-frame only. The sample has 130,000 or so clones, about 88% seen once. Time point meaning: baseline pretreatment blood. As for treatment: 15 Gy SBRT to primary tumor, nephrectomy 4 weeks later. This specimen consisted of blood, obtained from a patient whose treatment included radiotherapy and nephrectomy. The source of these receptors is a woman aged 45-59 years with renal cell carcinoma.

As DNA, the CDR3 is TGTGCCAGCAGTGAATTGGTGGGCTTTAATCAGCCCCAGCATTTT. Translation gives CASSELVGFNQPQHF. The chain is built from TRBV6-1 and TRBJ1-5, with no clear D. This CDR3 contains 15 residues. Germline CDR1 and CDR2: MNHNS and SASEGT. With 2 bases removed from V and 4 bases from J, the gap between germline ends came to 12 bases.

This clone occurred many times. The rearrangement joins TRBV4-1 to TRBJ1-1; TRBD1 matches 7 bases. CDR1 MGHRA and CDR2 YSYEKL come from the germline V gene. This CDR3 has 15 residues. V lost 4 bases and J lost 6; bases outside the gene matches: 11. CDR3 region: CASSLEVTGLPEAFF. The CDR3 region has the DNA TGCGCCAGCAGCCTGGAAGTGACAGGGTTGCCTGAAGCTTTCTTT.

As concerns this clone: Different DNA sequences within this sample yield the same CDR3. The rearrangement joins TRBV18 to TRBJ2-5, with D unclear. This CDR3 has 13 residues. The germline V gene encodes CDR1 KGHSH and CDR2 LQKENI. V lost 3 bases and J lost 2, with 7 bases in between. The DNA of the CDR3 is TGTGCCAGCTCACCCAGAGAACAAGAGACCCAGTACTTC. This gives the protein CASSPREQETQYF.

This chain connects TRBV7-2 to TRBJ1-1; 9 positions agree with TRBD1. Germline loops: CDR1 SGHTA, CDR2 FQGNSA. The CDR3 length is 16 residues. The V gene end was trimmed by 0 bases and the J gene end by 5 bases; junction bases not matched to a gene: 7. Written as DNA, the CDR3 is TGTGCCAGCAGCTTAGCCACTACAGGGGGCAGAACTGAAGCTTTCTTT. Translating it yields CASSLATTGGRTEAFF. Filled out from reference TRBV7-2 and TRBJ1-1, the complete variable domain reads GAGVSQSPSNKVTEKGKDVELRCDPISGHTALYWYRQSLGQGLEFLIYFQGNSAPDKSGLPSDRFSAERTGGSVSTLTIQRTQQEDSAVYLCASSLATTGGRTEAFFGQGTRLTVV.

The rearrangement joins TRBV25-1 to TRBJ2-7, with TRBD1 matching over 11 bases. The CDR3 is 17 residues long. The V gene end was trimmed by 3 bases and the J gene end by 6 bases; junction bases not matched to a gene: 13. The germline CDR1 and CDR2 sequences are MGHDK and SYGVNS. Here the CDR3 reads CASSDRSGTGGVFEQYF. DNA of the CDR3: TGTGCCAGCAGTGATCGATCCGGGACAGGGGGGGTCTTCGAGCAGTACTTC.

This chain connects TRBV11-1 to TRBJ1-4, with 7 bases that match TRBD1. V was clipped by 0 bases and J by 5 bases; unmatched bases: 3. Germline assignment: CDR1 SGHAT and CDR2 FQDESV (reference sequence). This CDR3 comprises 15 residues. The CDR3 sequence: CASSLAGQTNEKLFF. The CDR3 coding sequence is TGTGCCAGCAGCTTAGCGGGACAGACCAATGAAAAACTGTTTTTT.

The rearrangement joins TRBV6-5 to TRBJ1-5; TRBD1 matches at 7 bases. CDR1 and CDR2 from the germline V gene are MNHEY and SVGAGI. The CDR3 contains 15 residues. With V trimmed by 6 bases and J by 0 bases, 5 bases remained unmatched. The CDR3 here is CASRTGVGSNQPQHF. The DNA of the CDR3 is TGTGCCAGCAGAACAGGGGTGGGTAGCAATCAGCCCCAGCATTTT.

The rearrangement joins TRBV7-3 to TRBJ1-2; no clear D. The V gene's germline CDR1 is SGHTA and CDR2 FQGTGA. The CDR3 is 13 residues long. Trimming pared 5 bases from V and 4 bases from J, leaving 11 bases between. CDR3 sequence (DNA): TGTGCCAGCAGCACGGACGGTCCCTATGGCTACACCTTC. Protein: CASSTDGPYGYTF.

The chain carries TRBV6-1 and TRBJ2-5; no clear D. The CDR3 consists of 13 residues. Trimming left V 4 bases short and J 3 bases short, with 9 bases between. Per germline, CDR1 MNHNS and CDR2 SASEGT. Here the CDR3 DNA reads TGTGCCAGCAGTGGGGCAGGAGAAGAGACCCAGTACTTC. Protein product: CASSGAGEETQYF.

The chain recombines TRBV19 with TRBJ1-5; D is perhaps TRBD1 (6 bases). V dropped 6 bases and J dropped 2 bases, with 11 bases sitting between them. Germline V gene sequence: CDR1 LNHDA, CDR2 SQIVND (reference sequence). This CDR3 contains 14 residues. The CDR3 DNA sequence: TGTGCCAGTAGGGGGGGCCGGGGCAATCAGCCCCAGCATTTT. Residues: CASRGGRGNQPQHF.

The chain recombines TRBV19 with TRBJ2-1, with TRBD1 matching 9 bases. CDR1 and CDR2 (germline): LNHDA, SQIVND (reference sequence). The V segment lost 7 bases and the J segment 8 bases; nucleotides outside the gene matches: 15. The CDR3 consists of 16 residues. The CDR3 region has the DNA TGTGCCAGTACCCAAACCGGGACAGGGTTTAAGGATGAGCAGTTCTTC. Its protein product is CASTQTGTGFKDEQFF.

To note about this clone: One end of the junction fails to match germline, which may point to a read error. The CDR3 reads CASSRLRGF. In DNA, the CDR3 is TGTGCCAGCAGCCGACTTCGGGGCTTC. The chain has TRBV7-8 and TRBJ1-2; D call uncertain. The CDR3 consists of 9 residues. The germline V gene encodes CDR1 SGHVS and CDR2 FQNEAQ.

V and J are TRBV30 and TRBJ2-7; TRBD1 is a possible D gene (6 bases). Germline CDR1 is GTSNPN and CDR2 is SVGIG (reference sequence). Trimming removed 3 bases at V and 3 bases at J, with 18 bases between. CDR3 length: 15 amino acids. As DNA, the CDR3 is TGTGCCTGGAGCACGGGGCAGGGGCCAATCTACGAGCAGTACTTC. It codes for CAWSTGQGPIYEQYF.

The chain has TRBV29-1 and TRBJ2-3; 8 positions agree with TRBD2. Trimming at V came to 5 bases and at J to 1 base, leaving 2 bases not matched to a gene. CDR3 length equals 13 residues. The germline V gene has CDR1 SQVTM and CDR2 ANQGSEA. The CDR3, as DNA: TGCAGCGTTCAAGCGGGGGGCACAGATACGCAGTATTTT. It specifies CSVQAGGTDTQYF.

The V and J genes are TRBV2 and TRBJ2-7; no clear D gene. V gave up 4 bases and J gave up 2 bases, with 9 bases separating them. CDR1 and CDR2 from the germline V gene are SNHLY and FYNNEI. This CDR3 has 13 residues. DNA for the CDR3: TGTGCCAGCAGTGTTGGAGAGACCTACGAGCAGTACTTC. Protein sequence: CASSVGETYEQYF.

The rearrangement uses TRBV4-3 and TRBJ2-1; D possibly corresponds to TRBD1 (6 bases). The V gene lost 1 base and the J gene lost 11 bases, with 21 bases spanning the gap. Germline V lookup: CDR1 LGHNA, CDR2 YSLEER. CDR3 length equals 16 residues. CDR3 DNA: TGCGCCAGCAGCCAAGCCCCCAGGGGAAGTCTAAAGAAGCAGTTCTTC. Amino acids: CASSQAPRGSLKKQFF.

The chain joins TRBV9 to TRBJ1-1; perhaps TRBD1 as D (5 bases). The CDR3 has 14 residues. Per germline, CDR1 SGDLS and CDR2 YYNGEE. Trimming shortened V by 4 bases and J by 1 base, and 11 bases separated the two germline ends. CDR3 sequence: CASSPLGGNTEAFF. The CDR3 coding sequence is TGTGCCAGCAGCCCATTGGGGGGGAACACTGAAGCTTTCTTT.

The sample holds one count of this clone. The rearrangement joins TRBV7-9 to TRBJ2-3; no reliable D call. This CDR3 has 13 amino acids. Germline V lookup: CDR1 SEHNR, CDR2 FQNEAQ (reference sequence). Trimming took off 0 bases at V and 5 bases at J, with 6 bases between the two ends. Here the CDR3 reads CASSLAWEDTQYF. CDR3 nucleotide sequence: TGTGCCAGCAGCTTAGCGTGGGAAGATACGCAGTATTTT.

The chain joins TRBV5-1 to TRBJ2-3, with 9 bases lining up with TRBD2. Germline-derived CDR1 and CDR2 are SGHRS and YFSETQ. CDR3 length: 16 amino acids. The V and J ends lost 0 bases and 4 bases, in that order; junction bases with no gene match: 6. CDR3 nucleotide sequence: TGCGCCAGCAGCTTGGTGGCTAGCGGGGACCCAGATACGCAGTATTTT. This encodes CASSLVASGDPDTQYF.

V and J are TRBV18 and TRBJ2-3, with 8 bases lining up with TRBD1. The CDR3 is 14 residues long. The germline V gene encodes CDR1 KGHSH and CDR2 LQKENI. The V segment lost 3 bases and the J segment 4 bases; nucleotides outside the gene matches: 3. CDR3 residues: CASSPQGQADTQYF. The DNA for the CDR3 is TGTGCCAGCTCACCGCAGGGACAGGCAGATACGCAGTATTTT.

The CDR3 protein is CASSVQLHNEQFF. The DNA of the CDR3 is TGTGCCAGCAGTGTACAACTACACAATGAGCAGTTCTTC. The rearrangement joins TRBV6-1 to TRBJ2-1; the D is unclear. CDR3 size: 13 residues. The germline V gene encodes CDR1 MNHNS and CDR2 SASEGT. Trimming removed 4 bases from V and 5 bases from J, with 9 bases in between.

The V gene is TRBV15, the J gene TRBJ1-4, with D uncertain. V lost 1 base, J lost 3 bases, and 15 bases lay in between. The CDR3 runs to 17 residues. The V gene's germline CDR1 is LNHNV and CDR2 YYDKDF (reference sequence). The CDR3 is CATSRVSRRRANEKLFF. CDR3 bases: TGTGCCACCAGCAGAGTTAGTCGGCGGAGAGCTAATGAAAAACTGTTTTTT. The whole variable domain, filled in from reference TRBV15 and TRBJ1-4, reads DAMVIQNPRYQVTQFGKPVTLSCSQTLNHNVMYWYQQKSSQAPKLLFHYYDKDFNNEADTPDNFQSRRPNTSFCFLDIRSPGLGDTAMYLCATSRVSRRRANEKLFFGSGTQLSVL.

The chain combines TRBV2 with TRBJ1-4; D may be TRBD1 (6 bases). CDR1 is SNHLY, CDR2 FYNNEI, per germline. The CDR3 is 15 residues long. Trimming took off 9 bases at V and 2 bases at J, with 16 bases between the two ends. CDR3 amino acids: CASTKFTGTNEKLFF. As DNA, the CDR3 is TGTGCCAGTACAAAGTTCACAGGGACTAATGAAAAACTGTTTTTT.

The chain links TRBV7-9 to TRBJ2-3; D is perhaps TRBD1 or TRBD2 (5 bases each). V was pared by 6 bases and J by 0 bases, with 10 bases between. The CDR3 length is 14 residues. Germline CDR1 is SEHNR and CDR2 is FQNEAQ (reference sequence). The CDR3 coding sequence is TGTGCCAGCAGACGGGACGGTAGCACAGATACGCAGTATTTT. The encoded protein is CASRRDGSTDTQYF.

This chain joins TRBV5-1 and TRBJ1-2; D gene ambiguous. This CDR3 has 15 residues. Trimming took 1 base from V and 0 from J, leaving 10 bases between them. CDR1 is SGHRS, CDR2 YFSETQ, per germline. The CDR3 spells CASSLRSGSNYGYTF. The CDR3 DNA reads TGCGCCAGCAGCTTGAGGTCGGGCTCTAACTATGGCTACACCTTC.

The chain joins TRBV7-9 to TRBJ2-5; 8 nucleotides match TRBD1. The end of the DNA is better explained by TRBJ2-7, so the J call may be wrong. In germline, CDR1 is SEHNR, CDR2 FQNEAQ (reference sequence). The CDR3 is 15 residues long. As DNA, the CDR3 is TGTGCCAGCAGCGGAGGACAGGGCCCCTCCTACGAGCAGTACTTC. Translation gives CASSGGQGPSYEQYF.

The V and J genes are TRBV5-4 and TRBJ2-2; 9 nucleotides align to TRBD1. This CDR3 contains 16 residues. V was pared by 4 bases and J by 0 bases, with 4 bases of the junction left unmatched. CDR1 and CDR2 from the germline V gene are SGHNT and YYREEE (reference sequence). The DNA of the CDR3 is TGTGCCAGCAGCGACGGACAGGGGTCGAACACCGGGGAGCTGTTTTTT. Its protein is CASSDGQGSNTGELFF.

This sequence joins TRBV5-4 and TRBJ2-7; either TRBD1 or TRBD2 may supply D (6 bases each). This CDR3 is 16 amino acids long. The germline V and J ends were trimmed by 3 bases and 0 bases, with 16 bases remaining between them. CDR1 is SGHNT, CDR2 YYREEE, per germline (reference sequence). The CDR3 DNA reads TGTGCCAGCAGCTCACTGGTGACGGGGGCCTCCTACGAGCAGTACTTC. This codes for CASSSLVTGASYEQYF.

V usage is TRBV29-1 and J usage is TRBJ2-1; D is unclear. Germline loops: CDR1 SQVTM, CDR2 ANQGSEA. V was pared by 1 base and J by 6 bases, with 13 bases between. This CDR3 is built from 14 residues. CDR3 nucleotides: TGCAGCGTTGAAGTCGGTAGGCTAGTCAATGAGCAGTTCTTC. Translation: CSVEVGRLVNEQFF.

The chain links TRBV2 to TRBJ2-5; D is unclear. The CDR3 spans 13 residues. The ends were cut back, 8 bases at V and 3 bases at J, with 13 bases in the middle. CDR1 SNHLY and CDR2 FYNNEI come from the germline V gene. CDR3 sequence (DNA): TGTGCCAGCCGGGTCGGCAGAGAAGAGACCCAGTACTTC. It codes for CASRVGREETQYF.